This T cell receptor beta chain emerged from a study of blood T cells in healthy people across ages. Study-wide context: Template switching retrieved approximately one barcoded beta molecule for each two T cells. Study-wide points: Naive CD4+ cell counts and diversity both ran higher in long-lived than in aged donors. There was no known CMV status for donors, so expanded clonotype changes were possibly confounded.

Germline-derived CDR1 and CDR2 are SGHRS and YFSETQ. The length of the CDR3 is 18 residues. V was pared by 4 bases and J by 0 bases, with 17 bases between. Next came a second PCR, run for roughly 6 to 11 cycles, which used a sample-barcoded 5' primer along with a J-beta primer mix. From the 5' RACE reads, TCRdb called clonotypes with MiXCR, one entry per CDR3 protein. The profile covers about 1,500,000 distinct CDR3 sequences, with 28% appearing a single time and 7.7% taken by the ten largest. Comments on this clonotype: As yet, its antigen is unknown.

The V and J genes are TRBV5-1 and TRBJ2-6, with D maybe TRBD2 (6 bases). The sequence was obtained from a woman between 25 and 40 years old in good health. Input material: blood. The CDR3 loop reads CASSMRDPGSSGANVLTF. CDR3 DNA sequence: TGCGCCAGCAGCATGCGAGACCCCGGGAGCTCTGGGGCCAACGTCCTGACTTTC.